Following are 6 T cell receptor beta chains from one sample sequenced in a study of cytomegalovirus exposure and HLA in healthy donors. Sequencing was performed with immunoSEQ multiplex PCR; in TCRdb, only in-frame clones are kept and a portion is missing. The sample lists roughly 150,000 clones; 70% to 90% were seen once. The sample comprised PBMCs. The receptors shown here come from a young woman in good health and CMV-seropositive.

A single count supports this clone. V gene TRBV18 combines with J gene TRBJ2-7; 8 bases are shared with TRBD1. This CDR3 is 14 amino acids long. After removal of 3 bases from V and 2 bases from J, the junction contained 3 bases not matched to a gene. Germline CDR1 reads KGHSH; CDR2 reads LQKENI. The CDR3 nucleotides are TGTGCCAGCTCACCGGGACAGGTAACCTACGAGCAGTACTTC. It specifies CASSPGQVTYEQYF. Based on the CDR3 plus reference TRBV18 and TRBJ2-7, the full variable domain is NAGVMQNPRHLVRRRGQEARLRCSPMKGHSHVYWYRQLPEEGLKFMVYLQKENIIDESGMPKERFSAEFPKEGPSILRIQQVVRGDSAAYFCASSPGQVTYEQYFGPGTRLTVT.

The CDR3 sequence is CASSRSSGQETQYF. The DNA for the CDR3 is TGTGCCAGCAGCCGCTCTAGCGGCCAAGAGACCCAGTACTTC. The chain is built from TRBV7-2 and TRBJ2-5, with 7 bases lining up with TRBD2. Germline V CDR1 and CDR2: SGHTA, FQGNSA. The CDR3 has 14 amino acids. The junction had 4 bases not matched to a gene; V was cut back by 5 bases and J by 1 base.

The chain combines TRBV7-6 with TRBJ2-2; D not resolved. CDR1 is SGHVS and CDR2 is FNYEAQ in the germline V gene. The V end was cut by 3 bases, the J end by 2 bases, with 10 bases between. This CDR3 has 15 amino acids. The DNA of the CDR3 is TGTGCCAGCAGCTTTGCAGCACTAAACACCGGGGAGCTGTTTTTT. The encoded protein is CASSFAALNTGELFF.

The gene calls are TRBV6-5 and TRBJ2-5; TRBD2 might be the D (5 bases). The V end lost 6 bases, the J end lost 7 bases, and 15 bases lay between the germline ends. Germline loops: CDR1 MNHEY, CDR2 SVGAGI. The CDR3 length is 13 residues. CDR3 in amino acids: CASRIDLGRTQYF. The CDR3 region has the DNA TGTGCCAGCAGGATCGATCTGGGGAGGACCCAGTACTTC.

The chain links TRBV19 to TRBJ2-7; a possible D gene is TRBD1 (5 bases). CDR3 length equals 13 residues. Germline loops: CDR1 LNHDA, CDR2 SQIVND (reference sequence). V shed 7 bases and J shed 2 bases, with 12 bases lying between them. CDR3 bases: TGTGCCAGTACCTCGACAGCTCCCTACGAGCAGTACTTC. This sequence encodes CASTSTAPYEQYF.

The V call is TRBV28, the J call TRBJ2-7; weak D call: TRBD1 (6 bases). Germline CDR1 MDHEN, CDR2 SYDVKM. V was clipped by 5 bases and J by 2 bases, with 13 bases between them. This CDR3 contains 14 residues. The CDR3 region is CASSTGTKPYEQYF. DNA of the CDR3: TGTGCCAGCAGTACCGGGACAAAACCCTACGAGCAGTACTTC.